Listed here is a single T cell receptor (beta chain). Its antigen remains undetermined. No base quality information exists; no much larger clone differs at one position. The TCR beta CDR3 regions were amplified from the RNA transcripts. The TCR CDR3 was subjected to a first round of RT-PCR using the HTBI primer set and the Qiagen OneStep RT-PCR kit. Libraries were constructed in a second round of multiplex PCR, after which size selection and purification were carried out. The libraries were sequenced on an Illumina HiSeq2000 using paired-end 100 bp reads. The study's own analysis went as follows. SOAPnuke was used to process the raw data, removing reads that contained adapters or uncalled bases, had a mean Phred below 15, or lacked an exact match to the constant primer or identifier. COPE v1.2.5 was used to merge high-quality paired reads, and clonotypes were defined as unique nucleotide sequences. Clonotypes were aligned to IMGT TRBV, TRBD and TRBJ reference segments using MiTCR v1.1. Analysis was restricted to V-J combinations with a frequency above 0.0001, which covered over 98% of repertoires. The TCS score was defined as the ratio of F50 (clonal expansion) to E x V (chaos), calculated using BLOSUM62-based TCRdist between CDR3 peptides within each V-J. Welch's t-statistics and random forest reduced several hundred V-J features to roughly 13, which were used in a naive Bayes classifier (R e1071). TCRdb redid the processing of the public reads, applying fastp at Q25 and MiXCR, and retained in-frame beta chains. Records with the same CDR3 protein are collapsed into one entry carrying the most frequent genes and DNA. The V and J calls shown here were made by TCRdb, not taken from the authors' results. The table for this sample lists fewer than 450,000 distinct CDR3 sequences; about 14% of them were counted only once. The ten largest clones represent 28% of the sample.

These data are taken from a study of T cells in Graves' hyperthyroidism and ophthalmopathy (dated by TCRdb to between 2018 and 2021). Regarding the complete study: Peripheral blood was sampled at the time of initial diagnosis, prior to any treatment. Thyroid tissue and blood T-cell repertoires from six Graves' hyperthyroidism patients were also compared in the study. Following sampling, methimazole starting at 30 mg daily was given to hyperthyroidism patients, and high-dose intravenous methylprednisolone was given to ophthalmopathy patients. The 100 or so discovery patients were randomly split 7:3 into training and test sets. To identify distinguishing TCR V-J signatures, a discovery cohort of some 100 patients was used, comprising 40 to 45 with Graves' ophthalmopathy and about 59 with stable Graves' hyperthyroidism. The paper reports TCR Vbeta CDR3 sequencing of some 140 peripheral blood samples: 43 ophthalmopathy, under 80 hyperthyroidism and some 17 progressor patients. Prospective prediction of ophthalmopathy was tested in an independent validation cohort consisting of 18 hyperthyroidism patients and approximately 16 patients who later progressed to ophthalmopathy. The research as a whole found: Most expanded thyroid clonotypes (frequency above 0.001) were also detected in blood, a finding suggesting that blood repertoires may reflect thyroid immune responses. Sample size was not statistically predetermined, and investigators were not blinded to group allocation. In cross-validation, a model built on a 13 V-J signature told ophthalmopathy apart from stable hyperthyroidism with 85% to 90% sensitivity and around 81% specificity, and in testing the same model reached 80%/75%. In validation, progression to ophthalmopathy was predicted by the model with approximately 67% sensitivity and approximately 78% specificity, a median of approximately 6.5 months before onset.

In the ophthalmopathy patients, disease was moderately to severely active, with a Clinical Activity Score of 3 or more, a NOSPECS grade of 4 or more, and a duration of less than 3 months. The study excluded patients with uncontrolled infections, other autoimmune diseases, pregnancy or lactation. Diagnoses were based on clinical symptoms, serum thyroxine and TRAb, thyroid ultrasound and orbital computed tomography. Ficoll-Paque density gradient centrifugation was used to isolate PBMCs from about 10 ml of fresh peripheral blood. Total RNA was extracted with Trizol reagent, and quality was checked on an Agilent 2100 Bioanalyzer. Sequences SGHTA (CDR1) and FQGNSA (CDR2) are obtained from the germline V gene. From its cysteine to its phenylalanine, the CDR3 spans 14 amino acids. Of the read, only the CDR3 DNA is kept; its 42 bases are in frame from base 1. V ends up 6 bases short and J 5 bases short, with an unmatched junction base count of 6.

Recombination connected TRBV7-2 to TRBJ2-1; TRBD1 matches 8 bases in the middle. This clonotype was obtained from a man in his forties or fifties with Graves' ophthalmopathy. The sample comprised blood. CDR3 region: CASRSGTGNNEQFF. In nucleotide form, the sequence is TGTGCCAGCAGATCCGGGACAGGTAACAATGAGCAGTTCTTC.